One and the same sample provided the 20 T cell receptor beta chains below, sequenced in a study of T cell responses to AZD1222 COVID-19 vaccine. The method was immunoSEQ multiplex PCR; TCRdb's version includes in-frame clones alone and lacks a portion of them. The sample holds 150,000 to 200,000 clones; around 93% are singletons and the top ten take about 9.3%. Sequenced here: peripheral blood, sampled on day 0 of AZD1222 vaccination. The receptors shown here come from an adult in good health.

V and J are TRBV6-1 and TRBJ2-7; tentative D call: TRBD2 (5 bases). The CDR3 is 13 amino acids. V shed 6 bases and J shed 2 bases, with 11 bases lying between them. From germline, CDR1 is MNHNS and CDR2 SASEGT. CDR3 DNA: TGTGCCAGCAGCACAGACTACGCCTACGAGCAGTACTTC. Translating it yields CASSTDYAYEQYF.

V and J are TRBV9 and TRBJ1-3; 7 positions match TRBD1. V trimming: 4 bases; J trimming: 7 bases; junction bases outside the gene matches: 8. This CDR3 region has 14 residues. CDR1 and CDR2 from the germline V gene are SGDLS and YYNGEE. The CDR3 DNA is TGTGCCAGCAGCAGAGGGGGCGGGTGGAACACCATATATTTT. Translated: CASSRGGGWNTIYF. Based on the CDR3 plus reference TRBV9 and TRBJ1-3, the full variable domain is DSGVTQTPKHLITATGQRVTLRCSPRSGDLSVYWYQQSLDQGLQFLIQYYNGEERAKGNILERFSAQQFPDLHSELNLSSLELGDSALYFCASSRGGGWNTIYFGEGSWLTVV.

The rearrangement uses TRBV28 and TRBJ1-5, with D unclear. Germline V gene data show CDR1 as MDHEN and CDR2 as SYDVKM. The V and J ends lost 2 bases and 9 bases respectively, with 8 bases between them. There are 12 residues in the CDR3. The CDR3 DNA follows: TGTGCCAGCAGTTTAGGGGAGCGGCCCCAGCATTTT. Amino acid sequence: CASSLGERPQHF. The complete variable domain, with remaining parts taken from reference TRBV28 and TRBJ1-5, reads DVKVTQSSRYLVKRTGEKVFLECVQDMDHENMFWYRQDPGLGLRLIYFSYDVKMKEKGDIPEGYSVSREKKERFSLILESASTNQTSMYLCASSLGERPQHFGDGTRLSIL.

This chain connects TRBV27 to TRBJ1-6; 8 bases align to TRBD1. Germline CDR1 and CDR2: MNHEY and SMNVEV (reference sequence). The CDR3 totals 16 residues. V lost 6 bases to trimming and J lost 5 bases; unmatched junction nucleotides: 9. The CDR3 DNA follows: TGTGCCAGCAGGCTGGACAGGGCAAGAGATAATTCACCCCTCCACTTT. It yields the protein CASRLDRARDNSPLHF.

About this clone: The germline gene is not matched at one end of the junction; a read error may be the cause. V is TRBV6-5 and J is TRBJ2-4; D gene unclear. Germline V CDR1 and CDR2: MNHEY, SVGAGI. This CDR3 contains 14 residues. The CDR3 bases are TGTGCCAGCAGCCTTTCCGACACACAAAATATTCAGTACTTC. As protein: CASSLSDTQNIQYF.

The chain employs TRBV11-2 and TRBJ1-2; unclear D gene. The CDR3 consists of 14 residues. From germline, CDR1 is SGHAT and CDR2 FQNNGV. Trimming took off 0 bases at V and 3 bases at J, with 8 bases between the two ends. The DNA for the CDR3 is TGTGCCAGCAGCTTAGATCGAGCAGACTATGGCTACACCTTC. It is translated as CASSLDRADYGYTF.

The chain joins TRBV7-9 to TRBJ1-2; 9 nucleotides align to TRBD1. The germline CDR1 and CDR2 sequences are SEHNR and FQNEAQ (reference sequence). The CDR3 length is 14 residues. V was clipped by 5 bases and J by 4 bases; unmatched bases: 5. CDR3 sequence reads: CASSRTGAVYGYTF. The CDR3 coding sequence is TGTGCCAGCAGCCGGACAGGGGCGGTCTATGGCTACACCTTC.

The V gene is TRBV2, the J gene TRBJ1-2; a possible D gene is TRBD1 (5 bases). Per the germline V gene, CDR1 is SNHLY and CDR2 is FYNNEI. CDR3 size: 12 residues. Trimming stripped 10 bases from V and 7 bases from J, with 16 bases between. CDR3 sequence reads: CATLPGVSGYTF. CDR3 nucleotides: TGTGCCACCCTACCGGGGGTCAGTGGCTACACCTTC. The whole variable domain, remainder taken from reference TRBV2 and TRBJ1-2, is EPEVTQTPSHQVTQMGQEVILRCVPISNHLYFYWYRQILGQKVEFLVSFYNNEISEKSEIFDDQFSVERPDGSNFTLKIRSTKLEDSAMYFCATLPGVSGYTFGSGTRLTVV.

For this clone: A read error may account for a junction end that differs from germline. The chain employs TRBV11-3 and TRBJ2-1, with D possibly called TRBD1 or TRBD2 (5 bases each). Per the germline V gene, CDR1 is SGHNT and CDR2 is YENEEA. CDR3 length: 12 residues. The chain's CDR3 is CASSSPGRRTIF. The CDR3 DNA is TGTGCCAGCAGCTCTCCGGGACGACGGACGATCTTC. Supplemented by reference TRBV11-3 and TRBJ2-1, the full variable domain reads EAGVVQSPRYKIIEKKQPVAFWCNPISGHNTLYWYLQNLGQGPELLIRYENEEAVDDSQLPKDRFSAERLKGVDSTLKIQPAELGDSAVYLCASSSPGRRTIFGPGTRLTVL.

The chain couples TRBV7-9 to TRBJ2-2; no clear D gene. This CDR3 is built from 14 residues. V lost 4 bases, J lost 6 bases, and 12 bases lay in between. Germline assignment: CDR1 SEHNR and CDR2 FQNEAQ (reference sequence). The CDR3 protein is CASSYLQVAGELFF. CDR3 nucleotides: TGTGCCAGCAGCTATCTCCAGGTGGCCGGGGAGCTGTTTTTT.

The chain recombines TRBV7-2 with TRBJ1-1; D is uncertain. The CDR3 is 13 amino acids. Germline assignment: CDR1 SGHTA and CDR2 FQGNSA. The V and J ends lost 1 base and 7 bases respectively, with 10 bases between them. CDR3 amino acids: CASSLVYGNEAFF. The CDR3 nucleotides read TGTGCCAGCAGCTTAGTCTACGGAAATGAAGCTTTCTTT.

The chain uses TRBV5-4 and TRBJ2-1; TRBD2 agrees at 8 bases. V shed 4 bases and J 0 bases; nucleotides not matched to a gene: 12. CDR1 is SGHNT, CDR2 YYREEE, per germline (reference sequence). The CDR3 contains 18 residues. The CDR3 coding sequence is TGTGCCAGCAGCCCGGGGGGTCTAGCGGGCAGCTCCTACAATGAGCAGTTCTTC. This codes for CASSPGGLAGSSYNEQFF.

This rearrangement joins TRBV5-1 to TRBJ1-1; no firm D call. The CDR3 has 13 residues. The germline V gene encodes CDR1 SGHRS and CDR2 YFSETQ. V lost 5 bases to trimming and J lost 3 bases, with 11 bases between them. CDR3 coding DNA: TGCGCCAGCAGGTGGGTCGAAGACACTGAAGCTTTCTTT. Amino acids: CASRWVEDTEAFF. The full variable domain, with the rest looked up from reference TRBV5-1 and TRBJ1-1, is KAGVTQTPRYLIKTRGQQVTLSCSPISGHRSVSWYQQTPGQGLQFLFEYFSETQRNKGNFPGRFSGRQFSNSRSEMNVSTLELGDSALYLCASRWVEDTEAFFGQGTRLTVV.

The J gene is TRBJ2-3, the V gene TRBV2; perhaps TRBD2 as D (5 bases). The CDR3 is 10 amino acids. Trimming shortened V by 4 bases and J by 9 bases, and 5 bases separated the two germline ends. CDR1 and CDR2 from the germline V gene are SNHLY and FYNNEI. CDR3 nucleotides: TGTGCCAGCAGTGGAGGGACGCAGTATTTT. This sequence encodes CASSGGTQYF.

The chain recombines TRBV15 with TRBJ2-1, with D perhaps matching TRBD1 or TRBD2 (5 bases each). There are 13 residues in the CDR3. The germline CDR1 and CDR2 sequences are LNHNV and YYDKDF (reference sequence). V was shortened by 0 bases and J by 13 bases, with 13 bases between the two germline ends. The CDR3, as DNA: TGTGCCACCAGCAGAGATCAGAAGGGACCACAGTTCTTC. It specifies CATSRDQKGPQFF. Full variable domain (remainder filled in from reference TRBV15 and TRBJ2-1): DAMVIQNPRYQVTQFGKPVTLSCSQTLNHNVMYWYQQKSSQAPKLLFHYYDKDFNNEADTPDNFQSRRPNTSFCFLDIRSPGLGDTAMYLCATSRDQKGPQFFGPGTRLTVL.

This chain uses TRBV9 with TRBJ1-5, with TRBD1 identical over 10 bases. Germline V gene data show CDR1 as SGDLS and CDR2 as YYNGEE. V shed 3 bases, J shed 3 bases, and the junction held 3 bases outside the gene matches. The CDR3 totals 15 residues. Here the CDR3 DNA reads TGTGCCAGCAGCGCCGGGACAGGGGTCAATCAGCCCCAGCATTTT. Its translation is CASSAGTGVNQPQHF.

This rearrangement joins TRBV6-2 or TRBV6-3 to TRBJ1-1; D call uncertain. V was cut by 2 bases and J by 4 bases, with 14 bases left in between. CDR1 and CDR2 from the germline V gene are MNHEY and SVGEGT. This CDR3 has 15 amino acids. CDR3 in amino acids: CASSYTGLGGTEAFF. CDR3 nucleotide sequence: TGTGCCAGCAGTTACACGGGTCTAGGTGGCACTGAAGCTTTCTTT.

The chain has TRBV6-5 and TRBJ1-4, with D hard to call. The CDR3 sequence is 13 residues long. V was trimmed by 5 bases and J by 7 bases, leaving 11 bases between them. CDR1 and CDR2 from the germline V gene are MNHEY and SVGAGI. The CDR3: CASSPDLVEKLFF. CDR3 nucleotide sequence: TGTGCCAGCAGTCCGGATCTAGTTGAAAAACTGTTTTTT.

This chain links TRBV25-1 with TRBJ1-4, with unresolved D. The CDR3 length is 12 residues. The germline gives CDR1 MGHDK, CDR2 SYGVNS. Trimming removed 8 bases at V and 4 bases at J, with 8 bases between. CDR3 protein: CASYGDNEKLFF. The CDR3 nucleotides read TGTGCCAGCTATGGGGATAATGAAAAACTGTTTTTT.

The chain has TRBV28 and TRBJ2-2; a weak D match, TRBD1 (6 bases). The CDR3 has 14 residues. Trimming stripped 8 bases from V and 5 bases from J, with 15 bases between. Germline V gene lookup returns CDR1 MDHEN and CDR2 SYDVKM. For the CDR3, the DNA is TGTGCCAGCGGAACGACAGGCGGAACCGGGGAGCTGTTTTTT. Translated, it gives CASGTTGGTGELFF.